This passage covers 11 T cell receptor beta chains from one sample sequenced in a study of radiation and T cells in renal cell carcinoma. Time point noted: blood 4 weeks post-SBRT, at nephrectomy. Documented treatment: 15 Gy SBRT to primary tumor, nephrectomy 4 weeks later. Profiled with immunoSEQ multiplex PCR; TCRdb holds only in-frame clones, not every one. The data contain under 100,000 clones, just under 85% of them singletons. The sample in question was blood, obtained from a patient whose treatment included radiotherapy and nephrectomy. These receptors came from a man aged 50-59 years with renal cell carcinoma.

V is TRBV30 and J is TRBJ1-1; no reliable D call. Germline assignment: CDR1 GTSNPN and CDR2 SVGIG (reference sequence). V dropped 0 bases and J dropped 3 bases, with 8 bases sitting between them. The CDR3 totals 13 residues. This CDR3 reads CAWSVKGYTEAFF. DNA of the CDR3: TGTGCCTGGAGTGTAAAGGGTTACACTGAAGCTTTCTTT.

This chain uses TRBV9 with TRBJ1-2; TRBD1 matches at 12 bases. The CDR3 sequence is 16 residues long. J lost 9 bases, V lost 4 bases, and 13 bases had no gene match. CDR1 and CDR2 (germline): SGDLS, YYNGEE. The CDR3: CASSPGTGGAEDSYTF. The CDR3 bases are TGTGCCAGCAGCCCCGGGACAGGGGGCGCGGAGGATAGCTACACCTTC. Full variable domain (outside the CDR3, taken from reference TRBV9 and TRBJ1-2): DSGVTQTPKHLITATGQRVTLRCSPRSGDLSVYWYQQSLDQGLQFLIQYYNGEERAKGNILERFSAQQFPDLHSELNLSSLELGDSALYFCASSPGTGGAEDSYTFGSGTRLTVV.

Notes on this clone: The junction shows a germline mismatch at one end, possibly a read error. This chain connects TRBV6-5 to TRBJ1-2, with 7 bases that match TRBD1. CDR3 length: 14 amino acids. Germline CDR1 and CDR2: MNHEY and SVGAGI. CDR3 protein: CAISESVRGYGYTF. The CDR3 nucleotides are TGTGCCATCAGTGAGTCTGTCAGGGGGTATGGCTACACCTTC.

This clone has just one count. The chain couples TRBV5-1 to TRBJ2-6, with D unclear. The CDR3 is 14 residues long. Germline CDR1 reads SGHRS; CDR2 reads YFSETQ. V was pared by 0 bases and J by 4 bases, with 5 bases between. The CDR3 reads CASSLAVGANVLTF. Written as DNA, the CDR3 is TGCGCCAGCAGCTTGGCCGTAGGGGCCAACGTCCTGACTTTC.

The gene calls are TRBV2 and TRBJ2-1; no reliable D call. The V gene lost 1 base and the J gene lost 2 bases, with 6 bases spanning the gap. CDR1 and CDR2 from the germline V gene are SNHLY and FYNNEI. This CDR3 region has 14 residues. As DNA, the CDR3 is TGTGCCAGCAGTGAAGGGATAGCCTACAATGAGCAGTTCTTC. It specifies CASSEGIAYNEQFF.

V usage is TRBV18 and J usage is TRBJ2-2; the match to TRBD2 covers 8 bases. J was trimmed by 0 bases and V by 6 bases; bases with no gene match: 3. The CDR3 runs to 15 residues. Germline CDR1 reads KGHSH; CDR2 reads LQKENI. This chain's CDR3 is CASSSGGPNTGELFF. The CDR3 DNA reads TGTGCCAGCTCTTCGGGGGGGCCGAACACCGGGGAGCTGTTTTTT.

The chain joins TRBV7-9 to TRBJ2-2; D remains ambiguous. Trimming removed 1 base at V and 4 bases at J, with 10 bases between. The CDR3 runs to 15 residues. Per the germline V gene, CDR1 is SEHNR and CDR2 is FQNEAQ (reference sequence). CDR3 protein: CASSLEVYGTGELFF. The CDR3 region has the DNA TGTGCCAGCAGCTTAGAAGTATATGGCACCGGGGAGCTGTTTTTT.

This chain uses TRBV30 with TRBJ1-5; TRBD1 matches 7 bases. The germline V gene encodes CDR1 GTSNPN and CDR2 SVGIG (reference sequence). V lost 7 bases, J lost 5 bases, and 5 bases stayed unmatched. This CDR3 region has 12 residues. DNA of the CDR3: TGTGCCTACTACAGGGGATATCAGCCCCAGCATTTT. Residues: CAYYRGYQPQHF.

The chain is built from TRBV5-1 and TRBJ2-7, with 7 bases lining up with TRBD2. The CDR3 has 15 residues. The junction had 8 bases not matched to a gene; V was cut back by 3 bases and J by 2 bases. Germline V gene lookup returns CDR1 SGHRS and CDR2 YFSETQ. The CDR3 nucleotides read TGCGCCAGCAGCTGGGACGGGAGGTCAACCTACGAGCAGTACTTC. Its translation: CASSWDGRSTYEQYF.

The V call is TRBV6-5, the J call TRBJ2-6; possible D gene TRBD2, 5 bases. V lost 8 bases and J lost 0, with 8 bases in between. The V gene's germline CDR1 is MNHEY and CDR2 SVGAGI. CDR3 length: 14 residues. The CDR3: CASYGDSGANVLTF. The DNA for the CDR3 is TGTGCCAGCTACGGGGACTCTGGGGCCAACGTCCTGACTTTC.

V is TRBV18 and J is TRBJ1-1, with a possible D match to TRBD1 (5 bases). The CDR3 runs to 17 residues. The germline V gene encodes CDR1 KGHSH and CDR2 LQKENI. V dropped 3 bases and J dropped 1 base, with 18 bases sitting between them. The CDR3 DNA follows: TGTGCCAGCTCACCTTCGGCAGGGCCCTTGTCGAACACTGAAGCTTTCTTT. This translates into CASSPSAGPLSNTEAFF.